The next 28 T cell receptor beta chains were all read from a single sample in a study of T cell responses to AZD1222 COVID-19 vaccine. Repertoires were generated with immunoSEQ multiplex PCR, while TCRdb's copy carries only in-frame clones and drops some. The table records around 120,000 clones, about 90% of them present only once. Sample: peripheral blood, taken on day 0 of AZD1222 vaccination. The receptors come from an adult in good health.

The V call is TRBV6-2 or TRBV6-3, the J call TRBJ2-7, with 7 nucleotides matching TRBD1. Germline V lookup: CDR1 MNHEY, CDR2 SVGEGT. Trimming cost V 5 bases and J 0 bases; bases outside gene matches: 7. This CDR3 region has 15 residues. CDR3 loop: CASSTYRGPSYEQYF. The CDR3 DNA reads as TGTGCCAGCAGTACCTACAGGGGACCCTCCTACGAGCAGTACTTC.

The gene calls are TRBV28 and TRBJ2-7; D remains ambiguous. Germline V gene data show CDR1 as MDHEN and CDR2 as SYDVKM. Trimming stripped 6 bases from V and 1 base from J, with 19 bases between. The CDR3 has 16 amino acids. CDR3 in amino acids: CASSPPPGDGSYEQYF. In DNA form, the CDR3 reads TGTGCCAGCAGCCCCCCACCTGGGGATGGGTCCTACGAGCAGTACTTC.

The J gene is TRBJ2-1, the V gene TRBV11-2; D possibly corresponds to TRBD2 (6 bases). Germline loops: CDR1 SGHAT, CDR2 FQNNGV. Trimming took 1 base from V and 7 from J, leaving 14 bases between them. The CDR3 consists of 15 residues. The CDR3 bases are TGTGCCAGCAGCTTAGGACGGGGGATGGTGAATGAGCAGTTCTTC. Protein: CASSLGRGMVNEQFF.

The chain recombines TRBV24-1 with TRBJ2-1; D possibly corresponds to TRBD2 (7 bases). The CDR3 runs to 14 residues. Germline V gene lookup returns CDR1 KGHDR and CDR2 SFDVKD. Trimming took off 3 bases at V and 10 bases at J, with 15 bases between the two ends. CDR3 residues: CATSDSGGGGEQFF. In DNA, the CDR3 is TGTGCCACCAGTGATAGTGGGGGGGGCGGAGAGCAGTTCTTC.

This chain joins TRBV3-1 (or the pseudogene TRBV3-2) and TRBJ2-2; 7 bases are shared with TRBD1. This CDR3 comprises 16 residues. Germline lookup yields CDR1 LGHDT and CDR2 YNNKEL (reference sequence). Losses at the gene ends were 0 bases for V and 7 bases for J; bases not matched to a gene: 8. CDR3 sequence: CASSQDGRGLVGELFF. Written as DNA, the CDR3 is TGTGCCAGCAGCCAAGATGGAAGGGGGCTCGTCGGGGAGCTGTTTTTT.

The rearrangement joins TRBV4-2 to TRBJ2-4; 8 bases match TRBD2. This CDR3 has 16 residues. The germline V gene encodes CDR1 LGHNA and CDR2 YNFKEQ. V shed 4 bases, J shed 1 base, and the junction held 6 bases outside the gene matches. The DNA of the CDR3 is TGTGCCAGCAGCCCGCGTAGCGGGGAGGCCAAAAACATTCAGTACTTC. Its protein product is CASSPRSGEAKNIQYF.

The chain recombines TRBV30 with TRBJ2-1, with D perhaps TRBD1 (5 bases). Germline lookup yields CDR1 GTSNPN and CDR2 SVGIG (reference sequence). The CDR3 runs to 16 residues. Trimming left V 3 bases short and J 0 bases short, with 15 bases between. CDR3 bases: TGTGCCTGGAGCCAAAGGGGCCTTAACTCCTACAATGAGCAGTTCTTC. Amino acid sequence: CAWSQRGLNSYNEQFF. Full variable domain (rest looked up from reference TRBV30 and TRBJ2-1): SQTIHQWPATLVQPVGSPLSLECTVEGTSNPNLYWYRQAAGRGLQLLFYSVGIGQISSEVPQNLSASRPQDRQFILSSKKLLLSDSGFYLCAWSQRGLNSYNEQFFGPGTRLTVL.

The chain couples TRBV10-3 to TRBJ1-1, with D unclear. Germline V gene sequence: CDR1 ENHRY, CDR2 SYGVKD. V dropped 3 bases and J dropped 0 bases, with 11 bases sitting between them. This CDR3 is 15 amino acids long. Here the CDR3 DNA reads TGTGCCATCAGTGAAATCTCTTCCATGAACACTGAAGCTTTCTTT. It encodes CAISEISSMNTEAFF.

This sequence joins TRBV7-9 and TRBJ2-3, with TRBD2 identical over 13 bases. The ends lost 6 bases at V and 6 bases at J; junction bases unmatched: 12. The germline V gene encodes CDR1 SEHNR and CDR2 FQNEAQ (reference sequence). The CDR3 sequence is 17 residues long. The CDR3 DNA follows: TGTGCCAGCAGTTCCTCCCGGACTAGCGGGAGCTCGGATACGCAGTATTTT. This encodes CASSSSRTSGSSDTQYF. The full variable domain, completed using reference TRBV7-9 and TRBJ2-3, is DTGVSQNPRHKITKRGQNVTFRCDPISEHNRLYWYRQTLGQGPEFLTYFQNEAQLEKSRLLSDRFSAERPKGSFSTLEIQRTEQGDSAMYLCASSSSRTSGSSDTQYFGPGTRLTVL.

The rearrangement joins TRBV27 to TRBJ1-2; no reliable D call. The CDR3 runs to 14 residues. The V gene's germline CDR1 is MNHEY and CDR2 SMNVEV (reference sequence). Trimming took off 6 bases at V and 8 bases at J, with 19 bases between the two ends. The CDR3 region has the DNA TGTGCCAGCAGCAGCCGGACTCCCATGCGGGGCTACACCTTC. It codes for CASSSRTPMRGYTF.

This chain links TRBV2 with TRBJ2-3; tentatively, D is TRBD1 or TRBD2 (5 bases each). The germline V gene has CDR1 SNHLY and CDR2 FYNNEI. Trimming left V 7 bases short and J 0 bases short, with 17 bases between. There are 16 residues in the CDR3. The CDR3 region is CASNAPGRSSTDTQYF. The CDR3 region has the DNA TGTGCCAGCAATGCCCCGGGACGGTCTAGCACAGATACGCAGTATTTT.

The chain couples TRBV18 to TRBJ1-4, with TRBD1 matching over 10 bases. The ends lost 2 bases at V and 4 bases at J; junction bases unmatched: 10. CDR3 length equals 18 residues. The germline V gene has CDR1 KGHSH and CDR2 LQKENI. As DNA, the CDR3 is TGTGCCAGCTCACCATATGCCGGGACAGGGGCTAATAATGAAAAACTGTTTTTT. Protein: CASSPYAGTGANNEKLFF.

As DNA, the CDR3 is TGCAGCGTGGCGGTTGTTGGGGAGATGGCTTTCTTT. Its translation: CSVAVVGEMAFF. The rearrangement joins TRBV29-1 to TRBJ1-1; the D is unclear. V lost 6 bases, J lost 11 bases, and 19 bases lay in between. The CDR3 runs to 12 residues. CDR1 is SQVTM and CDR2 is ANQGSEA in the germline V gene.

The V and J genes are TRBV7-9 and TRBJ2-3; 10 positions match TRBD2. J gave up 4 bases and V 6 bases, and 10 bases lay outside the gene matches. Per the germline V gene, CDR1 is SEHNR and CDR2 is FQNEAQ (reference sequence). This CDR3 contains 16 residues. This CDR3 reads CASSAPTSGQSDTQYF. The CDR3, as DNA: TGTGCCAGCAGTGCCCCGACTAGCGGGCAATCAGATACGCAGTATTTT.

CDR3 residues: CAISESQGEQETQYF. CDR3 nucleotide sequence: TGTGCCATCAGTGAGTCCCAGGGGGAACAAGAGACCCAGTACTTC. The rearrangement uses TRBV10-3 and TRBJ2-5, with TRBD1 matching over 7 bases. The CDR3 sequence is 15 residues long. The germline V gene has CDR1 ENHRY and CDR2 SYGVKD. V lost 0 bases to trimming and J lost 2 bases; unmatched junction nucleotides: 3.

The V and J genes are TRBV18 and TRBJ2-1; 7 nucleotides line up with TRBD1. The ends lost 6 bases at V and 2 bases at J; junction bases unmatched: 4. This CDR3 comprises 14 residues. Germline CDR1 and CDR2: KGHSH and LQKENI. As DNA, the CDR3 is TGTGCCAGCTCGGGAGACAGGGCCTACAATGAGCAGTTCTTC. Amino acids: CASSGDRAYNEQFF.

The chain combines TRBV28 with TRBJ2-7, with TRBD1 identical over 7 bases. The CDR3 has 13 amino acids. Germline V gene lookup returns CDR1 MDHEN and CDR2 SYDVKM. V was clipped by 8 bases and J by 5 bases; unmatched bases: 9. CDR3 DNA sequence: TGTGCCAGCGGTCTGACAGGGCCCGACGAGCAGTACTTC. Its protein is CASGLTGPDEQYF.

The chain combines TRBV6-5 with TRBJ1-1, with TRBD1 as a possible D gene (5 bases). The germline CDR1 and CDR2 sequences are MNHEY and SVGAGI. This CDR3 is 14 amino acids long. V shed 6 bases and J shed 1 base, with 12 bases lying between them. The CDR3 nucleotides are TGTGCCAGCAGAAGACAGACTTCGAACACTGAAGCTTTCTTT. Its translation is CASRRQTSNTEAFF.

The chain carries TRBV4-1 and TRBJ2-2, with D maybe TRBD2 (7 bases). CDR1 and CDR2 from the germline V gene are MGHRA and YSYEKL. CDR3 length: 18 residues. V was cut by 0 bases and J by 5 bases, with 19 bases left in between. This CDR3 is CASSQEAGRGAWTGELFF. The CDR3 DNA reads as TGCGCCAGCAGCCAAGAGGCCGGACGGGGGGCGTGGACCGGGGAGCTGTTTTTT.

The CDR3 sequence is CASSEALGLAGTGNYGYTF. The CDR3 region has the DNA TGTGCCAGCAGTGAAGCGCTTGGTTTAGCAGGGACAGGGAACTATGGCTACACCTTC. The rearrangement uses TRBV2 and TRBJ1-2, with TRBD1 matching 9 bases. CDR1 is SNHLY and CDR2 is FYNNEI in the germline V gene. J was trimmed by 2 bases and V by 0 bases; bases with no gene match: 13. The CDR3 extends over 19 amino acids.

The gene calls are TRBV15 and TRBJ1-4, with D maybe TRBD1 (5 bases). Germline-derived CDR1 and CDR2 are LNHNV and YYDKDF (reference sequence). The CDR3 consists of 15 residues. Trimming shortened V by 5 bases and J by 6 bases, and 16 bases separated the two germline ends. The CDR3 protein is CATSPRSGYHEKLFF. The CDR3 coding sequence is TGTGCCACCAGCCCGCGGTCAGGGTACCATGAAAAACTGTTTTTT. The full variable domain, rest sourced from reference TRBV15 and TRBJ1-4, is DAMVIQNPRYQVTQFGKPVTLSCSQTLNHNVMYWYQQKSSQAPKLLFHYYDKDFNNEADTPDNFQSRRPNTSFCFLDIRSPGLGDTAMYLCATSPRSGYHEKLFFGSGTQLSVL.

V gene TRBV2 combines with J gene TRBJ2-3, with no clear D. The length of the CDR3 is 14 residues. V was pared by 3 bases and J by 0 bases, with 7 bases between. Germline V gene sequence: CDR1 SNHLY, CDR2 FYNNEI. The chain's CDR3 is CASSDTSSTDTQYF. The DNA of the CDR3 is TGTGCCAGCAGTGACACTTCTAGCACAGATACGCAGTATTTT.

The rearrangement links TRBV2 to TRBJ1-6, with D perhaps TRBD1 (6 bases). V gave up 6 bases and J gave up 10 bases, with 16 bases separating them. This CDR3 spans 14 amino acids. The germline CDR1 and CDR2 sequences are SNHLY and FYNNEI. The DNA of the CDR3 is TGTGCCAGCAGCCAAGACCTACAGGGCTCACCCCTCCACTTT. It translates to CASSQDLQGSPLHF.

The rearrangement links TRBV6-5 to TRBJ1-2; 10 bases line up with TRBD1. V lost 2 bases to trimming and J lost 4 bases; unmatched junction nucleotides: 4. The CDR3 sequence is 15 residues long. CDR1 and CDR2 (germline): MNHEY, SVGAGI. The CDR3 protein is CASSYGDRGGYGYTF. The CDR3 bases are TGTGCCAGCAGTTACGGGGACAGGGGCGGCTATGGCTACACCTTC.

This chain joins TRBV27 and TRBJ2-4; 7 positions match TRBD2. From germline, CDR1 is MNHEY and CDR2 SMNVEV (reference sequence). The CDR3 has 16 amino acids. V lost 2 bases to trimming and J lost 7 bases; unmatched junction nucleotides: 11. CDR3 region: CASSLGLAAFGNIQYF. The CDR3 coding sequence is TGTGCCAGCAGTTTAGGGCTAGCGGCCTTCGGGAACATTCAGTACTTC.

The count of this clone is one. J is TRBJ1-3 and V is TRBV14; TRBD1 matches 8 bases. V gave up 1 base and J gave up 1 base; unmatched junction bases: 3. This CDR3 has 16 residues. Germline-derived CDR1 and CDR2 are SGHDN and FVKESK. The CDR3 nucleotides are TGTGCCAGCAGCCAAGGTCGGACAGGGTCTGGAAACACCATATATTTT. Translation: CASSQGRTGSGNTIYF.

The genes are TRBV21-1 and TRBJ1-1; the table gives TRBD1 as D, unverified against the DNA. TRBV21-1 is designated a pseudogene. CDR3 length: 15 amino acids. CDR3 sequence: CASSKGYRANTEAFF. DNA of the CDR3: TGTGCCAGCAGCAAAGGTTACAGGGCGAACACTGAAGCTTTCTTT.

This clone appeared a single time. The chain couples TRBV25-1 to TRBJ2-3; 8 positions match TRBD2. The junction had 8 bases not matched to a gene; V was cut back by 3 bases and J by 6 bases. The CDR3 is 15 residues long. Germline lookup yields CDR1 MGHDK and CDR2 SYGVNS. The CDR3 DNA is TGTGCCAGCAGTGATTGGCGGGAGGCAGGGGATACGCAGTATTTT. Amino acids: CASSDWREAGDTQYF.